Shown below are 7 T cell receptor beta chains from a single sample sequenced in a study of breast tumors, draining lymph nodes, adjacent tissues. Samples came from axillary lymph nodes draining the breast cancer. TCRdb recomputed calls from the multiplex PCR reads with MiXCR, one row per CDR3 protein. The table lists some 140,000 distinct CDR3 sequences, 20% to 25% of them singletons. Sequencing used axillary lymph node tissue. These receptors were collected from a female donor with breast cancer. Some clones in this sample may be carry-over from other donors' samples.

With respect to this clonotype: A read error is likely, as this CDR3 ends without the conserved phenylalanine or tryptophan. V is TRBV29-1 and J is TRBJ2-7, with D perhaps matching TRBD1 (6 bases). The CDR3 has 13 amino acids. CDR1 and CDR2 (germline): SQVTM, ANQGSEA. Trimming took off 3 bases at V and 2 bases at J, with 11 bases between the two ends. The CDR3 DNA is TGCAGCGTTGAGCTGGGGGCTCCCTACGAGCAGTACCTC. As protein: CSVELGAPYEQYL.

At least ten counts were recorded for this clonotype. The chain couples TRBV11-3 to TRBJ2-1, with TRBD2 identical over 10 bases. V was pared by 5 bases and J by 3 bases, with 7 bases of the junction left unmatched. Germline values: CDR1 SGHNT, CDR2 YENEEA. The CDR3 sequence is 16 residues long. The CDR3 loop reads CASSPGLADYYNEQFF. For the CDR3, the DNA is TGTGCCAGCAGCCCCGGACTAGCGGACTACTACAATGAGCAGTTCTTC.

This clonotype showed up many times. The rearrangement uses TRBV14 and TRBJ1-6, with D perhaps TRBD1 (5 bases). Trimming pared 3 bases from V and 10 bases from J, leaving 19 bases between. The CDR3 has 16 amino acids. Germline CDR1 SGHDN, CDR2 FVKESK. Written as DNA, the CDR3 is TGTGCCAGCAGCCAGACGACGCTCACGTGGGACTCACCCCTCCACTTT. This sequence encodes CASSQTTLTWDSPLHF.

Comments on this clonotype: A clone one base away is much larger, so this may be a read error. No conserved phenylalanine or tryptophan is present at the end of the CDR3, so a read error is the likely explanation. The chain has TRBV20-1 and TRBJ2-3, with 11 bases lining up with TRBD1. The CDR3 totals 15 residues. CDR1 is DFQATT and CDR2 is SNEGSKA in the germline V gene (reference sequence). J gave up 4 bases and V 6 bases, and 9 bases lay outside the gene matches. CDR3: CSAPRTGGMSDTQYL. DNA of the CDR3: TGCAGTGCCCCCCGGACAGGGGGCATGTCAGATACGCAGTATCTT.

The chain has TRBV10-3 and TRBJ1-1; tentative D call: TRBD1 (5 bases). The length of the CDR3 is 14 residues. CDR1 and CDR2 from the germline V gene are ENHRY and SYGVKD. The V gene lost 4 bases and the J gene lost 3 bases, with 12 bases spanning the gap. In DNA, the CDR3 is TGTGCCATCAGTGCGACAACCAGGGACACTGAAGCTTTCTTT. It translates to CAISATTRDTEAFF.

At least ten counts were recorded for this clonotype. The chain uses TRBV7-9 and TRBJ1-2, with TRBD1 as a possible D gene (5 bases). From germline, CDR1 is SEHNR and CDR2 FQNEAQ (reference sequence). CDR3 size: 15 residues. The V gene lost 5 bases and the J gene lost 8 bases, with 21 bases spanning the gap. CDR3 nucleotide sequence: TGTGCCAGCAGCCGATCGGGGGACCAGCGGGAGGGCTACACCTTC. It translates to CASSRSGDQREGYTF.

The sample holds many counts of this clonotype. The CDR3 region has the DNA TGCAGTGCTAGACTAGCGGGAGGGCGCGGCTACGAGCAGTACTTC. Encoded protein: CSARLAGGRGYEQYF. The V and J genes are TRBV20-1 and TRBJ2-7, with 12 bases lining up with TRBD2. The ends lost 2 bases at V and 3 bases at J; junction bases unmatched: 5. Per the germline V gene, CDR1 is DFQATT and CDR2 is SNEGSKA (reference sequence). The CDR3 is 15 residues long.